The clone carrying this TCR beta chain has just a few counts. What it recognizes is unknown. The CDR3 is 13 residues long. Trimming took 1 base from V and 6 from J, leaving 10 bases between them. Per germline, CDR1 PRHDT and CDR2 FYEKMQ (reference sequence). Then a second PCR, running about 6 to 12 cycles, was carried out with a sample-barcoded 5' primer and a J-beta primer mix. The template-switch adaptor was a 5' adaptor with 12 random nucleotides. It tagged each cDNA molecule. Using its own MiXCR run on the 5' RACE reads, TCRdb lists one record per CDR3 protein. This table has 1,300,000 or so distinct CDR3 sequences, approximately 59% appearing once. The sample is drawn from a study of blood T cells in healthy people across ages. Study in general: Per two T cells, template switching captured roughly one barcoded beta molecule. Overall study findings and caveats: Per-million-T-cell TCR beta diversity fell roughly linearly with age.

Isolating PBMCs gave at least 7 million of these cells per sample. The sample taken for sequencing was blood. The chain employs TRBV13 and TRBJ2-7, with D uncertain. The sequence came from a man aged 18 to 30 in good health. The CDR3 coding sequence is TGTGCCAGCAGCTTAGCTGGCGTTGCCGAGCAGTACTTC. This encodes CASSLAGVAEQYF.